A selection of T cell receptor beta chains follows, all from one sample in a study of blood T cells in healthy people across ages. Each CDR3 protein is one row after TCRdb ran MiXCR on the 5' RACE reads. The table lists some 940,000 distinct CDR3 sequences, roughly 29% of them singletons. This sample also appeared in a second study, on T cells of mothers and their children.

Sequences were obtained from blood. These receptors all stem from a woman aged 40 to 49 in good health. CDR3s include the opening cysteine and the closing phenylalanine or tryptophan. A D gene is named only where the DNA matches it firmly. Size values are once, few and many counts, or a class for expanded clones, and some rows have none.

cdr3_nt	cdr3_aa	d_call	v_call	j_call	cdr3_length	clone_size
TGTGCCAGCAGGGCAGGGAAGTGGGAGACCCAGTACTTC	CASRAGKWETQYF	NA	TRBV12-3/TRBV12-4	TRBJ2-5	13	NA
TGTGCCTCCCAGATCGGCAGTAAAAGCTCCTACGAGCAGTACTTC	CASQIGSKSSYEQYF	NA	TRBV12-3/TRBV12-4	TRBJ2-7	15	many
TGCGCCAGCAGCTCAGGGATGTTCGGCTACACCTTC	CASSSGMFGYTF	NA	TRBV4-1	TRBJ1-2	12	many
TGCAGTGCCCCTCGGGCGGGGAGAGCTCTAAGCACAGATACGCAGTATTTT	CSAPRAGRALSTDTQYF	NA	TRBV20-1	TRBJ2-3	17	NA
TGCAGTGCTAAGAGCGGCACCTACACCGGGGAGCTGTTTTTT	CSAKSGTYTGELFF	NA	TRBV20-1	TRBJ2-2	14	NA
TGTGCCAGCAGTTTCGACGGATCTCAGGCTGAAGCTTTCTTT	CASSFDGSQAEAFF	NA	TRBV27	TRBJ1-1	14	few
TGTGCCAGCAGCTACCGGGACAGCTACACTGAAGCTTTCTTT	CASSYRDSYTEAFF	TRBD1	TRBV7-2	TRBJ1-1	14	NA
TGTGCCAGCAGCTTAGCGGGCGGGAGCCTATCCTACGAGCAGTACTTC	CASSLAGGSLSYEQYF	TRBD2	TRBV7-2	TRBJ2-7	16	NA
TGTGCCAGCAGCTTGGGCCGGCAGGGCCAGCCCCAGCATTTT	CASSLGRQGQPQHF	NA	TRBV7-2	TRBJ1-5	14	NA
TGTGCCAGCACCCTGCCGGGGGCGCGAGGTGAAGCTTTCTTT	CASTLPGARGEAFF	NA	TRBV28	TRBJ1-1	14	NA
TGTGCCAGCTCCAACCAAAGACTAGCGGGGGATACGCAGTATTTT	CASSNQRLAGDTQYF	TRBD2	TRBV6-6	TRBJ2-3	15	few
TGTGCCTTGAGGGAAATGTCTAAGAGCACTGAAGCTTTCTTT	CALREMSKSTEAFF	NA	TRBV30	TRBJ1-1	14	many
TGTGCCTGGAGTGTAGGGGGGCGGGCGAACACTGAAGCTTTCTTT	CAWSVGGRANTEAFF	NA	TRBV30	TRBJ1-1	15	few
TGTACCAGCTGCGAGGGTTCAGAGACCCAGTACTTC	CTSCEGSETQYF	NA	TRBV6-6	TRBJ2-5	12	NA
TGTGCTAGTGGTTTGGGTAGCGGAGGCACAGATACGCAGTATTTT	CASGLGSGGTDTQYF	NA	TRBV12-5	TRBJ2-3	15	NA
TGCAGTGCTAGAGATGGGACCTCCCCCAATATCTACGAGCAGTACTTC	CSARDGTSPNIYEQYF	NA	TRBV20-1	TRBJ2-7	16	NA
TGTGCCAGCAGCGGGGAGGGGTTCAATCAGCCCCAGCATTTT	CASSGEGFNQPQHF	NA	TRBV7-6	TRBJ1-5	14	NA
TGTGCCAGCTCACAGGTAGCGGGGGGATTCTACGAGCAGTACTTC	CASSQVAGGFYEQYF	TRBD2	TRBV18	TRBJ2-7	15	many
TGTGCCAGCAGCGCGAGACAGGGCGGCACTGGAGCTTTCTTT	CASSARQGGTGAFF	TRBD1	TRBV7-2	TRBJ1-1	14	NA
TGCGCCAGCAGCCAAGATGATGCAGGGGGCCTTCAGCCCCAGCATTTT	CASSQDDAGGLQPQHF	TRBD1	TRBV4-1	TRBJ1-5	16	once
TGCGCCGGCAGCCAAGAGAGGCGGGGGGGCCGTGAGACCCAGTACTTC	CAGSQERRGGRETQYF	TRBD2	TRBV4-1	TRBJ2-5	16	few
TGTGCCAGCAGCTCCCGGGACGGACGAAAACTGTTTTTT	CASSSRDGRKLFF	NA	TRBV7-9	TRBJ1-4	13	few
TGTGCCAGCAGCCAAATAGGACAGGGACAGCACAATGAGCAGTTCTTC	CASSQIGQGQHNEQFF	TRBD1	TRBV14	TRBJ2-1	16	few